The 17 T cell receptor beta chains below come from one sample, sequenced in a study of technical replicates of blood from several donors. Here immunoSEQ multiplex PCR was the method, and the copy in TCRdb shows in-frame clones only, minus some. The table includes 64,000 or so clones, roughly 97% detected once. The sequenced sample was T cells isolated from PBMCs. Receptors were obtained from a human donor in good health.

This chain joins TRBV7-9 and TRBJ1-3, with D tentatively TRBD1 (6 bases). The germline V gene encodes CDR1 SEHNR and CDR2 FQNEAQ (reference sequence). The CDR3 has 16 amino acids. With 2 bases removed from V and 6 bases from J, the gap between germline ends came to 17 bases. This CDR3 is CASSLPDSPTVNTIYF. CDR3 bases: TGTGCCAGCAGCTTACCGGACAGTCCAACGGTAAACACCATATATTTT.

The rearrangement joins TRBV28 to TRBJ1-2; TRBD1 matches at 9 bases. The length of the CDR3 is 16 residues. With V trimmed by 5 bases and J by 4 bases, 11 bases remained unmatched. The germline CDR1 and CDR2 sequences are MDHEN and SYDVKM. The CDR3 sequence: CASSGLTGGAGYGYTF. The CDR3 DNA reads TGTGCCAGCAGTGGACTTACAGGGGGCGCGGGCTATGGCTACACCTTC.

The chain has TRBV4-1 and TRBJ1-2; TRBD1 agrees at 7 bases. The V gene end was trimmed by 0 bases and the J gene end by 8 bases; junction bases not matched to a gene: 12. CDR1 and CDR2 from the germline V gene are MGHRA and YSYEKL. The CDR3 has 16 amino acids. The CDR3 loop reads CASSQDGQELFEGYTF. DNA of the CDR3: TGCGCCAGCAGCCAAGATGGACAGGAACTTTTCGAAGGCTACACCTTC.

V is TRBV5-1 and J is TRBJ2-2, with 7 bases identical to TRBD2. The CDR3 is 14 amino acids. The junction had 3 bases not matched to a gene; V was cut back by 0 bases and J by 7 bases. CDR1 is SGHRS and CDR2 is YFSETQ in the germline V gene. CDR3 residues: CASSLGGRGGELFF. In DNA form, the CDR3 reads TGCGCCAGCAGCTTGGGCGGGAGAGGCGGGGAGCTGTTTTTT.

The chain has TRBV11-2 and TRBJ2-7, with TRBD2 matching 7 bases. CDR3 length: 15 amino acids. Losses at the gene ends were 1 base for V and 3 bases for J; bases not matched to a gene: 6. In germline, CDR1 is SGHAT, CDR2 FQNNGV. This CDR3 reads CASSLVRGGIYEQYF. The CDR3 DNA sequence: TGTGCCAGCAGCTTAGTCCGGGGAGGGATCTACGAGCAGTACTTC.

Details on this clone: A junction boundary mismatches the germline segment, possibly from a read error. The V and J genes are TRBV7-6 and TRBJ2-7; 7 bases agree with TRBD2. Per the germline V gene, CDR1 is SGHVS and CDR2 is FNYEAQ. CDR3 length: 13 amino acids. CDR3 nucleotide sequence: TGTGCCAGCAGCTTATCCAAGACTAGCACAGTAGATTTC. It yields the protein CASSLSKTSTVDF.

The chain links TRBV19 to TRBJ2-1; a weak D match, TRBD2 (5 bases). This CDR3 has 12 residues. CDR1 and CDR2 (germline): LNHDA, SQIVND (reference sequence). The germline V and J ends were trimmed by 3 bases and 8 bases, with 8 bases remaining between them. The CDR3 loop reads CASSISGYEQFF. The DNA of the CDR3 is TGTGCCAGTAGTATTTCGGGGTATGAGCAGTTCTTC.

This clone was seen once. The chain is built from TRBV4-1 and TRBJ1-2, with D perhaps TRBD1 (5 bases). The V gene's germline CDR1 is MGHRA and CDR2 YSYEKL. V was cut by 4 bases and J by 0 bases, with 15 bases left in between. This CDR3 region has 16 residues. The CDR3 DNA reads as TGCGCCAGCAGCCTTCAAGCAGGGTTAGCTAACTATGGCTACACCTTC. As protein: CASSLQAGLANYGYTF.

The chain uses TRBV7-9 and TRBJ2-7; 8 bases are shared with TRBD1. The CDR3 has 18 amino acids. Trimming removed 4 bases from V and 4 bases from J; junction bases left unmatched: 18. Germline assignment: CDR1 SEHNR and CDR2 FQNEAQ (reference sequence). The CDR3 region is CASSYPPGRQGLLYEQYF. The CDR3 DNA follows: TGTGCCAGCAGCTACCCCCCCGGCAGACAGGGGCTATTGTACGAGCAGTACTTC.

V is TRBV19 and J is TRBJ1-2; unclear D gene. The germline gives CDR1 LNHDA, CDR2 SQIVND (reference sequence). The CDR3 totals 15 residues. The ends were cut back, 1 base at V and 7 bases at J, with 16 bases in the middle. The CDR3 loop reads CASSIGTGSSGGYTF. In DNA form, the CDR3 reads TGTGCCAGTAGTATAGGCACGGGGTCTTCCGGTGGCTACACCTTC.

CDR3 loop: CASSPPGSMNTEAFF. The CDR3 bases are TGCGCCAGCAGCCCGCCGGGAAGCATGAACACTGAAGCTTTCTTT. The rearrangement uses TRBV5-1 and TRBJ1-1, with D uncertain. V was cut by 4 bases and J by 0 bases, with 13 bases left in between. Looked up from germline, CDR1 is SGHRS and CDR2 is YFSETQ. The CDR3 extends over 15 amino acids.

CDR3 loop: CASSFSGDEQYF. The CDR3, as DNA: TGTGCCAGCAGTTTTAGCGGGGACGAGCAGTACTTC. The rearrangement joins TRBV28 to TRBJ2-7; 8 bases agree with TRBD2. V lost 3 bases, J lost 5 bases, and 0 bases stayed unmatched. Per the germline V gene, CDR1 is MDHEN and CDR2 is SYDVKM. This CDR3 is 12 amino acids long.

V is TRBV29-1 and J is TRBJ2-2; weak D call: TRBD2 (6 bases). The CDR3 covers 13 residues. Germline CDR1 SQVTM, CDR2 ANQGSEA. The V gene lost 5 bases and the J gene lost 1 base, with 8 bases spanning the gap. The CDR3 spells CSVYGGNTGELFF. The CDR3 bases are TGCAGCGTTTACGGGGGGAACACCGGGGAGCTGTTTTTT.

CDR3 nucleotides: TGCAGCGTTGATCCATCTAGCGGGAGCGATACGCAGTATTTT. This sequence encodes CSVDPSSGSDTQYF. The chain uses TRBV29-1 and TRBJ2-3; 10 bases agree with TRBD2. V shed 3 bases and J 6 bases; nucleotides not matched to a gene: 6. From germline, CDR1 is SQVTM and CDR2 ANQGSEA. This CDR3 is built from 14 residues.

V usage is TRBV4-1 and J usage is TRBJ1-3; tentative D call: TRBD1 (5 bases). The V end lost 0 bases, the J end lost 5 bases, and 20 bases lay between the germline ends. The CDR3 covers 18 residues. Germline V gene sequence: CDR1 MGHRA, CDR2 YSYEKL. CDR3 in DNA: TGCGCCAGCAGCCAAGATACTCTTACTTGGGGGGTTCGAAACACCATATATTTT. Protein sequence: CASSQDTLTWGVRNTIYF.

The chain uses TRBV19 and TRBJ2-1; a weak D match, TRBD2 (5 bases). The CDR3 contains 13 residues. The germline V and J ends were trimmed by 7 bases and 4 bases, with 11 bases remaining between them. Germline lookup yields CDR1 LNHDA and CDR2 SQIVND (reference sequence). In nucleotides, the CDR3 is TGTGCCAGTACCTCCGGGGTATACAATGAGCAGTTCTTC. It encodes CASTSGVYNEQFF.

The CDR3 is CASSYGQGDPEAFF. As DNA, the CDR3 is TGTGCCAGCAGCTACGGACAGGGGGACCCTGAAGCTTTCTTT. The V and J genes are TRBV7-3 and TRBJ1-1; 10 bases match TRBD1. CDR1 is SGHTA, CDR2 FQGTGA, per germline. With V trimmed by 4 bases and J by 6 bases, 5 bases remained unmatched. CDR3 size: 14 residues.